A single TCR beta chain is shown here with its context. The antigen remains unidentified. Authors' analysis steps: Junction-only sequences without quality scores were provided by ImmunoSEQ, so filtering was different. This table comes from immunoSEQ multiplex PCR, and its TCRdb copy is limited to in-frame clones, with some not included. D and trimming come from the DNA, and the V and J calls and clone size come from that table. This table has some 2,400,000 clones, 95% appearing once. The source of the sample is a study of shared clonotypes between healthy human individuals. Overall study findings and caveats: The small donor group covered limited genetic and exposure diversity.

The sample comprised naive CD4+ T cells sorted from blood. The subset is: CD45RA+ positively selected. The source of this sequence is a young man in good health.

DNA for the CDR3: TGTGCCAGCAGCCAGGATCGCTGGCCTCAGCCCCAGCATTTT. Its translation is CASSQDRWPQPQHF. This chain uses TRBV14 with TRBJ1-5; D gene unclear. Germline assignment: CDR1 SGHDN and CDR2 FVKESK. V was pared by 3 bases and J by 6 bases, with 12 bases between. This CDR3 is built from 14 residues.